The 23 T cell receptor beta chains in this list originate from one sample, sequenced in a study of cytomegalovirus exposure and HLA in healthy donors. The PCR employed 60 Vbeta primers together with 13 Jbeta primers. Profiling relied on immunoSEQ multiplex PCR, and the TCRdb table lists in-frame clones only, not all of them. The repertoire consists of approximately 110,000 clones, with just under 75% occurring once and the leading ten covering approximately 4.3%. The sample consisted of PBMCs. The receptor set was obtained from a man in his sixties in good health and CMV-seropositive.

This clone is a singleton in its sample. This chain connects TRBV29-1 to TRBJ2-3; a weak D match, TRBD1 (5 bases). The CDR3 runs 13 residues. In germline, CDR1 is SQVTM, CDR2 ANQGSEA. CDR3 DNA sequence: TGCACCGTAGATCAGACAGGCACAGATACGCAGTATTTT. Translating gives CTVDQTGTDTQYF.

V gene TRBV28 combines with J gene TRBJ2-7, with a possible D match to TRBD2 (7 bases). There are 14 residues in the CDR3. CDR1 MDHEN and CDR2 SYDVKM come from the germline V gene. V was pared by 7 bases and J by 4 bases, with 17 bases between. CDR3 DNA sequence: TGTGCCAGCACCGATGGGGGGGCCGGGTACGAGCAGTACTTC. It encodes CASTDGGAGYEQYF.

This clone was observed a single time. The chain employs TRBV29-1 and TRBJ2-7, with 7 bases fitting TRBD1. This CDR3 is 14 amino acids long. Losses at the gene ends were 5 bases for V and 2 bases for J; bases not matched to a gene: 9. Germline-derived CDR1 and CDR2 are SQVTM and ANQGSEA. CDR3 in DNA: TGCAGCGTTTCAGCTGGGACAGAACCCTACGAGCAGTACTTC. This gives the protein CSVSAGTEPYEQYF.

The V call is TRBV9, the J call TRBJ2-5; D is undetermined. The CDR3 has 15 residues. Germline values: CDR1 SGDLS, CDR2 YYNGEE. Trimming took 0 bases from V and 3 from J, leaving 12 bases between them. The CDR3 DNA is TGTGCCAGCAGCGTAGACCCAGCGACGGAAGAGACCCAGTACTTC. Residues: CASSVDPATEETQYF.

This rearrangement joins TRBV19 to TRBJ1-4; 7 bases match TRBD1. The V and J ends lost 5 bases and 8 bases, in that order; junction bases with no gene match: 8. The CDR3 extends over 14 amino acids. CDR1 LNHDA and CDR2 SQIVND come from the germline V gene (reference sequence). The chain's CDR3 is CASSSGTVSEKLFF. CDR3 DNA: TGTGCCAGTAGTTCAGGGACAGTCTCCGAAAAACTGTTTTTT.

This clone was counted a few times. V and J are TRBV11-2 and TRBJ1-3; D is possibly TRBD1 (5 bases). Germline CDR1 and CDR2: SGHAT and FQNNGV. Trimming pared 3 bases from V and 2 bases from J, leaving 8 bases between. The CDR3 runs 14 residues. The CDR3 sequence is CASSFPGTGNTIYF. Written as DNA, the CDR3 is TGTGCCAGCAGCTTTCCAGGGACTGGAAACACCATATATTTT.

The chain joins TRBV5-1 to TRBJ1-6; D not resolved. The CDR3 consists of 15 residues. Trimming took 5 bases from V and 7 from J, leaving 16 bases between them. In germline, CDR1 is SGHRS, CDR2 YFSETQ. CDR3 bases: TGCGCCAGCAGTCCCAGCGAAGTTTCGAATTCACCCCTCCACTTT. Residues: CASSPSEVSNSPLHF.

This clone showed up just a few times. V usage is TRBV2 and J usage is TRBJ2-7; 9 bases map to TRBD2. Germline CDR1 SNHLY, CDR2 FYNNEI. The CDR3 runs to 16 residues. V shed 7 bases, J shed 7 bases, and the junction held 17 bases outside the gene matches. The CDR3 DNA reads TGTGCCAGCAAGGAAGGAAGGCGGGGGGGGTGGGGAGAGCAGTACTTC. Encoded protein: CASKEGRRGGWGEQYF. Variable domain in full (rest from reference TRBV2 and TRBJ2-7): EPEVTQTPSHQVTQMGQEVILRCVPISNHLYFYWYRQILGQKVEFLVSFYNNEISEKSEIFDDQFSVERPDGSNFTLKIRSTKLEDSAMYFCASKEGRRGGWGEQYFGPGTRLTVT.

This chain links TRBV28 with TRBJ1-5; 8 nucleotides agree with TRBD1. V shed 6 bases, J shed 0 bases, and the junction held 13 bases outside the gene matches. CDR1 and CDR2 from the germline V gene are MDHEN and SYDVKM. CDR3 size: 18 residues. CDR3 bases: TGTGCCAGCAGCCCGACAGGGGATCCCATTTATAGCAATCAGCCCCAGCATTTT. Translation: CASSPTGDPIYSNQPQHF.

The V gene is TRBV5-1, the J gene TRBJ2-7; tentative D call: TRBD1 (5 bases). CDR1 and CDR2 from the germline V gene are SGHRS and YFSETQ. CDR3 length equals 18 residues. V lost 1 base, J lost 5 bases, and 25 bases lay in between. CDR3 protein: CASSLWSGGAMVADEQYF. CDR3 nucleotides: TGCGCCAGCAGCTTGTGGAGTGGTGGGGCAATGGTGGCGGACGAGCAGTACTTC.

The gene calls are TRBV30 and TRBJ2-7; D may be TRBD2 (6 bases). V gave up 3 bases and J gave up 4 bases, with 19 bases separating them. There are 15 residues in the CDR3. The germline gives CDR1 GTSNPN, CDR2 SVGIG (reference sequence). The chain's CDR3 is CAWSEPRDGRYEQYF. The CDR3 nucleotides are TGTGCCTGGAGCGAACCCCGGGACGGGAGATACGAGCAGTACTTC.

The V and J genes are TRBV5-6 and TRBJ1-1, with 7 bases aligning to TRBD1. This CDR3 has 14 amino acids. Trimming took 0 bases from V and 5 from J; bases not matched to a gene: 4. Germline CDR1 is SGHDT and CDR2 is YYEEEE. In DNA form, the CDR3 reads TGTGCCAGCAGCTTGGGGCAGGGGGTGACTGAAGCTTTCTTT. Residues: CASSLGQGVTEAFF.

The gene calls are TRBV5-6 and TRBJ2-5; maybe TRBD1 (6 bases). V was pared by 6 bases and J by 5 bases, with 17 bases between. CDR3 length equals 14 residues. The V gene's germline CDR1 is SGHDT and CDR2 YYEEEE. As DNA, the CDR3 is TGTGCCAGCACCCTGACGTCAGACAGGGAGACCCAGTACTTC. This encodes CASTLTSDRETQYF.

The chain joins TRBV27 to TRBJ2-2; D is perhaps TRBD1 (6 bases). Germline assignment: CDR1 MNHEY and CDR2 SMNVEV (reference sequence). CDR3 length: 16 amino acids. V was shortened by 6 bases and J by 5 bases, with 19 bases between the two germline ends. The CDR3 region is CASSRPGAWGTGELFF. DNA for the CDR3: TGTGCCAGCAGCCGGCCAGGGGCCTGGGGGACCGGGGAGCTGTTTTTT.

The chain is built from TRBV7-2 and TRBJ1-2, with D tentatively TRBD1 (5 bases). Germline lookup yields CDR1 SGHTA and CDR2 FQGNSA. The CDR3 extends over 15 amino acids. With 6 bases removed from V and 4 bases from J, the gap between germline ends came to 18 bases. The CDR3, as DNA: TGTGCCAGCAGGGACATCTCCAGGGTAGGCTATGGCTACACCTTC. Protein product: CASRDISRVGYGYTF.

This clone was detected once. The rearrangement links TRBV28 to TRBJ2-1; unclear D gene. Germline V CDR1 and CDR2: MDHEN, SYDVKM. With 6 bases removed from V and 0 bases from J, the gap between germline ends came to 9 bases. This CDR3 has 14 amino acids. CDR3 in amino acids: CASSILSSYNEQFF. The DNA for the CDR3 is TGTGCCAGCAGCATTCTTAGCTCCTACAATGAGCAGTTCTTC.

This clone was seen more than once but under ten times. The genes are TRBV5-1 and TRBJ2-3; the D gene is possibly TRBD2 (6 bases). Looked up from germline, CDR1 is SGHRS and CDR2 is YFSETQ. This CDR3 has 15 residues. V lost 3 bases, J lost 1 base, and 12 bases lay in between. The CDR3 region has the DNA TGCGCCAGCAGCTGGACTTCGGGAGGCACAGATACGCAGTATTTT. Amino acid sequence: CASSWTSGGTDTQYF.

This clone came up a few times. The gene calls are TRBV12-5 and TRBJ2-2; 8 nucleotides match TRBD1. This CDR3 is built from 16 residues. The germline V gene has CDR1 LGHNT and CDR2 FRNRAP. J lost 9 bases, V lost 1 base, and 10 bases had no gene match. CDR3 nucleotides: TGTGCTAGTGGTTTGGCAGGAGACAGGGGAAGGAGGGAGCTGTTTTTT. Amino acids: CASGLAGDRGRRELFF.

The rearrangement joins TRBV19 to TRBJ2-1, with 7 bases lining up with TRBD1. The length of the CDR3 is 14 residues. Trimming cost V 5 bases and J 6 bases; bases outside gene matches: 7. CDR1 is LNHDA and CDR2 is SQIVND in the germline V gene (reference sequence). The CDR3 DNA reads as TGTGCCAGTAGTGAGGGGGCAGCCGGCAATGAGCAGTTCTTC. The encoded protein is CASSEGAAGNEQFF.

The rearrangement joins TRBV19 to TRBJ1-5; 12 nucleotides agree with TRBD1. CDR3 length equals 15 residues. Trimming took 6 bases from V and 5 from J; bases not matched to a gene: 5. Germline values: CDR1 LNHDA, CDR2 SQIVND (reference sequence). The chain's CDR3 is CASRPGTGGYQPQHF. The CDR3, as DNA: TGTGCCAGTAGACCCGGGACAGGGGGCTATCAGCCCCAGCATTTT.

In this sample, this clone turned up a few times. The V call is TRBV19, the J call TRBJ1-1, with no clear D. V shed 6 bases and J shed 8 bases, with 10 bases lying between them. Germline CDR1 LNHDA, CDR2 SQIVND (reference sequence). The CDR3 covers 11 residues. CDR3 bases: TGTGCCAGTAGGAATCAGGTCGAAGCTTTCTTT. It codes for CASRNQVEAFF. Full variable domain (missing parts from reference TRBV19 and TRBJ1-1): DGGITQSPKYLFRKEGQNVTLSCEQNLNHDAMYWYRQDPGQGLRLIYYSQIVNDFQKGDIAEGYSVSREKKESFPLTVTSAQKNPTAFYLCASRNQVEAFFGQGTRLTVV.

This clone was seen a handful of times. At one boundary the junction diverges from the germline segment, which might be a read error. The chain has TRBV7-7 and TRBJ2-5, with a possible D match to TRBD1 (5 bases). This CDR3 has 13 amino acids. Germline V gene lookup returns CDR1 SSHAT and CDR2 FNYEAQ (reference sequence). CDR3 loop: CASSLGQGETQYF. Here the CDR3 DNA reads TGTGCTAGCAGCTTAGGGCAGGGAGAGACCCAGTACTTC.

The chain links TRBV6-6 to TRBJ1-5, with 8 nucleotides matching TRBD1. This CDR3 spans 15 amino acids. With V trimmed by 5 bases and J by 5 bases, 8 bases remained unmatched. Germline CDR1 reads MNHNY; CDR2 reads SVGAGI (reference sequence). CDR3 protein: CASSPRTGPDQPQHF. Written as DNA, the CDR3 is TGTGCCAGCAGTCCGAGGACAGGGCCCGATCAGCCCCAGCATTTT.